Shown below are 5 T cell receptor beta chains from a single sample sequenced in a study of blood T cell repertoires in COVID-19. The protocol was immunoSEQ multiplex PCR, while the TCRdb copy is restricted to in-frame clones and leaves out a portion. Seen here are tens of thousands of clones, about four fifths observed once, and the top ten hold around 4.1%. Sequencing was carried out using peripheral blood. All receptors derive from a woman in her sixties with acute or convalescent COVID-19.

V and J are TRBV28 and TRBJ2-5; the match to TRBD2 covers 11 bases. The germline CDR1 and CDR2 sequences are MDHEN and SYDVKM. J was trimmed by 7 bases and V by 6 bases; bases with no gene match: 13. CDR3 length: 16 residues. CDR3 amino acids: CASSPASLAGVGTQYF. The CDR3 DNA sequence: TGTGCCAGCAGCCCAGCGTCACTAGCGGGGGTGGGGACCCAGTACTTC. Using reference TRBV28 and TRBJ2-5 for the parts outside the CDR3, the full variable domain is DVKVTQSSRYLVKRTGEKVFLECVQDMDHENMFWYRQDPGLGLRLIYFSYDVKMKEKGDIPEGYSVSREKKERFSLILESASTNQTSMYLCASSPASLAGVGTQYFGPGTRLLVL.

In nucleotides, the CDR3 is TGTGCCAGTAGTTCGACAGGCTACACTGAAGCTTTCTTT. It translates to CASSSTGYTEAFF. The chain is built from TRBV19 and TRBJ1-1, with D perhaps TRBD1 (6 bases). V was pared by 5 bases and J by 3 bases, with 10 bases between. CDR3 length: 13 residues. Germline CDR1 LNHDA, CDR2 SQIVND (reference sequence).

The chain links TRBV24-1 to TRBJ1-2; TRBD1 is a possible D gene (6 bases). V lost 4 bases to trimming and J lost 8 bases, with 16 bases between them. The CDR3 totals 14 residues. The germline V gene encodes CDR1 KGHDR and CDR2 SFDVKD. The CDR3 DNA reads TGTGCCACCAGTGAGGACAGCTATGCCAACGGCTACACCTTC. It codes for CATSEDSYANGYTF.

In nucleotides, the CDR3 is TGCAGCGTCGCAGACAACAGCAATCAGCCCCAGCATTTT. Encoded protein: CSVADNSNQPQHF. The V and J genes are TRBV29-1 and TRBJ1-5; D is ambiguous. There are 13 residues in the CDR3. The germline CDR1 and CDR2 sequences are SQVTM and ANQGSEA. Trimming cost V 6 bases and J 1 base, with 10 bases left between them. Complete variable domain (other parts from reference TRBV29-1 and TRBJ1-5): SAVISQKPSRDICQRGTSLTIQCQVDSQVTMMFWYRQQPGQSLTLIATANQGSEATYESGFVIDKFPISRPNLTFSTLTVSNMSPEDSSIYLCSVADNSNQPQHFGDGTRLSIL.

As regards this clone: A much larger clone differs by one base, so this may be a read error. The chain recombines TRBV3-1 (or the pseudogene TRBV3-2) with TRBJ2-3, with 9 bases matching TRBD2. This CDR3 spans 16 amino acids. From germline, CDR1 is LGHDT and CDR2 YNNKEL (reference sequence). Losses at the gene ends were 2 bases for V and 6 bases for J; bases not matched to a gene: 9. The CDR3: CASSQRGGGGADTQYF. The CDR3 DNA follows: TGTGCCAGCAGCCAAAGAGGGGGCGGGGGGGCGGATACGCAGTATTTT.